This entry lists 3 T cell receptor beta chains sequenced from one sample in a study of blood T cell repertoires in COVID-19. Sequencing was performed with immunoSEQ multiplex PCR; in TCRdb, only in-frame clones are kept and a portion is missing. The sample includes about 150,000 clones, approximately 87% of them seen just once. Material for sequencing was peripheral blood. These receptors all stem from a woman aged 70-85 years with acute or convalescent COVID-19.

The genes are TRBV7-9 and TRBJ1-2; a possible D gene is TRBD1 (5 bases). Deletions cut 5 bases from V and 4 bases from J, with 11 bases between. This CDR3 is 13 amino acids long. CDR1 is SEHNR and CDR2 is FQNEAQ in the germline V gene (reference sequence). CDR3 sequence (DNA): TGTGCCAGCAGCGCAGGGTTGGGCTATGGCTACACCTTC. Translation: CASSAGLGYGYTF.

The gene calls are TRBV6-5 and TRBJ2-1; 11 bases are a match to TRBD2. J lost 4 bases, V lost 6 bases, and 5 bases had no gene match. This CDR3 contains 15 residues. Germline V gene data show CDR1 as MNHEY and CDR2 as SVGAGI. The CDR3 region is CASSSTSGGYNEQFF. The CDR3 nucleotides read TGTGCCAGCAGCTCAACTAGCGGGGGATACAATGAGCAGTTCTTC.

CDR3: CASSLNRHGYTF. Here the CDR3 DNA reads TGCGCCAGCAGCTTAAATCGTCATGGCTACACCTTC. V and J are TRBV4-3 and TRBJ1-2; no reliable D call. The germline V gene has CDR1 LGHNA and CDR2 YSLEER. Trimming cost V 5 bases and J 6 bases, with 10 bases left between them. This CDR3 region has 12 residues.